This is a list of T cell receptor beta chains from one sample in a study of blood T cells in healthy people across ages. One entry per CDR3 protein, called by TCRdb with MiXCR from the 5' RACE reads. The profile covers approximately 580,000 distinct CDR3 sequences, with 20% to 30% appearing a single time and approximately 10% taken by the ten largest. The same data also contributed to another study, on T cells of mothers and their children.

The sequencing sample was made of blood. The receptors were sampled from a boy between 10 and 17 years old in good health. Both conserved end residues are part of each CDR3. The order of the fields is J gene, clone size, D gene, V gene, CDR3 protein, CDR3 DNA. A D gene is named only where the DNA matches it firmly. Part of the rows lack a size; the others show once, few, many or a class for expanded clones.

>TRBJ2-4|many|.|TRBV21-1
CASSRDRGQNIQYF
TGTGCCAGCAGCAGGGACAGGGGGCAAAACATTCAGTACTTC
>TRBJ2-1|few|TRBD2|TRBV2
CASFGLVDLEQFF
TGTGCCAGCTTCGGACTAGTAGACCTTGAGCAGTTCTTC
>TRBJ2-5|.|.|TRBV5-6
CASSLPTQETQYF
TGTGCCAGCAGCTTGCCCACACAAGAGACCCAGTACTTC
>TRBJ1-1|few|.|TRBV12-3/TRBV12-4
CASSSGTIEAFF
TGTGCCAGCAGCTCCGGGACAATTGAAGCTTTCTTT
>TRBJ1-1|few|TRBD1|TRBV6-8
CASSYEEDRGSTEAFF
TGTGCCAGCAGTTACGAAGAGGACAGGGGGTCTACTGAAGCTTTCTTT
>TRBJ1-1|few|.|TRBV6-6
CASISEAREDTEAFF
TGTGCCAGCATCTCGGAGGCCCGGGAAGACACTGAAGCTTTCTTT
>TRBJ2-1|few|TRBD2|TRBV27
CASSLSFRLAVGYNEQFF
TGTGCCAGCAGTTTATCGTTTAGACTAGCAGTAGGGTACAATGAGCAGTTCTTC
>TRBJ2-5|few|.|TRBV6-5
CASSYSSAAYQETQYF
TGTGCCAGCAGTTACTCGTCGGCAGCCTACCAAGAGACCCAGTACTTC
>TRBJ2-7|.|.|TRBV12-3/TRBV12-4
CASSLVGAEQYF
TGTGCCAGCAGTTTAGTAGGGGCCGAGCAGTACTTC
>TRBJ2-2|.|.|TRBV12-3/TRBV12-4
CASSTTGLGTGELFF
TGTGCCAGCAGTACTACGGGACTCGGGACCGGGGAGCTGTTTTTT
>TRBJ2-1|.|.|TRBV27
CASSSTGYPYNEQFF
TGTGCCAGCAGTTCGACGGGATACCCCTACAATGAGCAGTTCTTC
>TRBJ2-5|many|.|TRBV7-3
CASSLYNRQETQYF
TGTGCCAGCAGCTTATACAACCGCCAAGAGACCCAGTACTTC